This TCR beta chain was documented in a study of cytomegalovirus exposure and HLA in healthy donors. Study outcomes and limitations: It was shown in a later analysis that HLA-associated TCR beta chains were more clonally expanded than other, equally common chains. No immune exposure information besides CMV serostatus was available.

The PCR ran on 60 Vbeta and 13 Jbeta primers. The data were produced by immunoSEQ multiplex PCR, yet TCRdb's version contains in-frame clones alone and is incomplete. The sample lists around 170,000 clones, around 80% occurring once. Germline V gene sequence: CDR1 SGHTA, CDR2 FQGTGA. The junction had 0 bases not matched to a gene; V was cut back by 0 bases and J by 5 bases. This CDR3 spans 14 amino acids. About this clone: The antigen is not known.

This chain uses TRBV7-3 with TRBJ1-2, with 10 bases lining up with TRBD1. The sequenced material came from PBMCs. The sequence derives from a woman aged 25-40 years in good health and CMV-seronegative. CDR3 nucleotides: TGTGCCAGCAGCTTAACGGGACAGGGGTATGGCTACACCTTC. It yields the protein CASSLTGQGYGYTF.